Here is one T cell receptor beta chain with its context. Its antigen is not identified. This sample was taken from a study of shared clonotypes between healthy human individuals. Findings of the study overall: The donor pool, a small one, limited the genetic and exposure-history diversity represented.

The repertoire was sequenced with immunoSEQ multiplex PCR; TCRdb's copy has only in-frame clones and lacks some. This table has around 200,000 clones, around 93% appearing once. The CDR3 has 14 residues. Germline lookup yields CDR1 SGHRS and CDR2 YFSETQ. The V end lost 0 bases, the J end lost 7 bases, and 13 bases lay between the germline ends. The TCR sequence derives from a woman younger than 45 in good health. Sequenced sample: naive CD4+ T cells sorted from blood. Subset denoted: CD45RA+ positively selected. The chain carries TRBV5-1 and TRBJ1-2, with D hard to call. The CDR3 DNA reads TGCGCCAGCAGCTTGGAAGCTCCGTCGTTTGGCTACACCTTC. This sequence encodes CASSLEAPSFGYTF.